The 12 T cell receptor beta chains in this list originate from one sample, sequenced in a study of human CD8 memory T cell subsets. It was UMI-labeled 5' RACE by which the TCR beta libraries were made. TCRdb re-analyzed the 5' RACE reads; it lists each CDR3 protein once, without DNA. This sample's table reports around 19,000 distinct CDR3 sequences. Input material: CD8+ stem-like memory T cells (TSCM and TCM) sorted from PBMCs. Subset meaning: stem-like memory CD8 T cells (TSTEM), CCR7+ PD-1- TIGIT-. Source of these receptors: a human donor in good health.

The chain uses TRBV30 and TRBJ2-1; TCRdb calls TRBD1, which cannot be checked without DNA. Per the germline V gene, CDR1 is GTSNPN and CDR2 is SVGIG (reference sequence). The CDR3 has 13 amino acids. This CDR3 reads CAWSYGQFNEQFF.

This chain joins TRBV2 and TRBJ2-7. Germline V gives CDR1 SNHLY, CDR2 FYNNEI. The CDR3 totals 14 residues. Here the CDR3 reads CASSDSQISYEQYF.

The rearrangement joins TRBV7-6 to TRBJ1-1; TCRdb picks TRBD1, but there is no DNA to check that call. Germline CDR1 SGHVS, CDR2 FNYEAQ. This CDR3 spans 13 amino acids. CDR3 amino acids: CASSLLKWTGAFF.

The chain joins TRBV7-9 to TRBJ2-3. CDR1 SEHNR and CDR2 FQNEAQ come from the germline V gene (reference sequence). The CDR3 runs to 16 residues. The CDR3 protein is CASSLDGSQDGDTQYF.

The chain has TRBV4-3 and TRBJ2-7; with no DNA, the TCRdb D assignment of TRBD2 cannot be verified. This CDR3 contains 16 residues. Germline CDR1 LGHNA, CDR2 YSLEER. This CDR3 reads CASSQEPGPAVFEQYF.

The rearrangement links TRBV4-1 to TRBJ1-2; TCRdb's D gene call, TRBD1, goes unchecked for lack of DNA. CDR3 length: 17 residues. Germline assignment: CDR1 MGHRA and CDR2 YSYEKL. The chain's CDR3 is CASSPKSGGRENYGYTF.

The CDR3 is CASRPTGGGTEAFF. The chain joins TRBV7-2 to TRBJ1-1. Germline CDR1 is SGHTA and CDR2 is FQGNSA. CDR3 size: 14 residues.

This clonotype is called medium-sized based on its frequency. The V call is TRBV29-1, the J call TRBJ2-5; TCRdb's D call, TRBD2, is unchecked because there is no DNA. From germline, CDR1 is SQVTM and CDR2 ANQGSEA. CDR3 length: 15 amino acids. The CDR3 is CSAAGTSGNWETQYF.

The CDR3 here is CASTSSGKETQYF. The rearrangement uses TRBV28 and TRBJ2-5; TCRdb reports TRBD2, a call that lacks DNA to check it against. Germline V gene sequence: CDR1 MDHEN, CDR2 SYDVKM. This CDR3 is 13 amino acids long.

This clonotype shows up as medium-sized by frequency. The chain combines TRBV28 with TRBJ1-5; with no DNA, the TCRdb D assignment of TRBD1 cannot be verified. Germline CDR1 MDHEN, CDR2 SYDVKM. The CDR3 has 18 amino acids. This CDR3 is CASSSDRAGTGLDQPQHF.

This chain links TRBV4-3 with TRBJ2-4. The CDR3 runs to 16 residues. Germline lookup yields CDR1 LGHNA and CDR2 YSLEER. The CDR3: CASSQDLGMAKNIQYF.

The chain links TRBV5-5 to TRBJ1-5. The germline CDR1 and CDR2 sequences are SGHKS and YYEKEE (reference sequence). There are 13 residues in the CDR3. CDR3 loop: CASSADWNQPQHF.